This paragraph covers one T cell receptor (beta chain) sequence. Its antigen is unknown. The data originate from a study of T cells in pancreatic ductal adenocarcinoma. TCRdb keeps only in-frame clones here, not all; method: immunoSEQ multiplex PCR. The table shows under 2,500 clones, with 84% occurring only once. The germline CDR1 and CDR2 sequences are MNHNS and SASEGT. The CDR3 extends over 14 amino acids. V shed 3 bases and J 6 bases; nucleotides not matched to a gene: 7. The selected patients with pancreatic ductal adenocarcinoma had surgery but no neoadjuvant therapy. The study's findings and limits: Blood had more productive templates and about 7.9-fold more unique clonotypes than tumor. Mean clonality was approximately 0.1 in tumors and 0.065 to 0.075 in blood, not significantly different. Tumors hold more CD45RO+ effector T cells, which may bias toward lower diversity. Results skew toward the minority of patients with early-stage disease.

Material for sequencing was pancreatic tumor tissue. The TCR was taken from a human donor with pancreatic ductal adenocarcinoma. The chain employs TRBV6-1 and TRBJ2-7, with 8 bases fitting TRBD1. The CDR3 sequence is CASSETGDSREQYF. In DNA, the CDR3 is TGTGCCAGCAGTGAGACAGGGGATAGTCGCGAGCAGTACTTC.